This T cell receptor beta chain was obtained from a study of blood T cell repertoires in COVID-19. Study-wide context: In each case, the material was cDNA or gDNA derived from T cells, B-cell-depleted T cells, or PBMCs.

Profiled with immunoSEQ multiplex PCR; TCRdb holds only in-frame clones, not every one. The table records 130,000 to 150,000 clones, more than 75% of them present only once. This clonotype originated in a human donor with acute or convalescent COVID-19. The donor label of this sample is uncertain. The sample was peripheral blood.

CDR3 sequence (DNA): TGTGCCTGGAAAGTGAGGGAGCCCAACTATGGCTACACCTTC. It specifies CAWKVREPNYGYTF. The chain uses TRBV30 and TRBJ1-2; D gene unclear. The V end was cut by 4 bases, the J end by 2 bases, with 14 bases between. Germline CDR1 GTSNPN, CDR2 SVGIG (reference sequence). The CDR3 is made up of 14 amino acids. Complete variable domain (other parts from reference TRBV30 and TRBJ1-2): SQTIHQWPATLVQPVGSPLSLECTVEGTSNPNLYWYRQAAGRGLQLLFYSVGIGQISSEVPQNLSASRPQDRQFILSSKKLLLSDSGFYLCAWKVREPNYGYTFGSGTRLTVV.